These 10 T cell receptor beta chains share one sample of origin, sequenced in a study of early T cells in non-severe SARS-CoV-2 infection. Using its own MiXCR run on the 5' RACE reads, TCRdb lists one record per CDR3 protein. The sample shows 55,000 to 85,000 distinct CDR3 sequences, more than 8.5% of them seen only once. Sequenced material: whole blood, taken at baseline. The receptors were sampled from an adult who was a healthcare worker with PCR-confirmed SARS-CoV-2 infection or an uninfected control (not recorded which).

This clonotype has ten or more counts. The chain recombines TRBV19 with TRBJ2-3; a weak D match, TRBD2 (5 bases). The CDR3 consists of 13 residues. V shed 4 bases and J shed 4 bases, with 9 bases lying between them. CDR1 and CDR2 from the germline V gene are LNHDA and SQIVND (reference sequence). CDR3 sequence: CASSNLASDTQYF. CDR3 in DNA: TGTGCCAGTAGTAACCTAGCCTCAGATACGCAGTATTTT.

This clonotype was seen more than once but under ten times. This chain links TRBV12-3 or TRBV12-4 with TRBJ1-3; TRBD1 matches 7 bases. With V trimmed by 6 bases and J by 0 bases, 5 bases remained unmatched. This CDR3 contains 15 residues. CDR3 residues: CASRPQGVSGNTIYF. The CDR3 nucleotides are TGTGCCAGCAGGCCCCAGGGGGTCTCTGGAAACACCATATATTTT.

The V and J genes are TRBV9 and TRBJ2-3; 8 nucleotides agree with TRBD1. Germline values: CDR1 SGDLS, CDR2 YYNGEE. CDR3 size: 13 residues. Germline trimming cut 5 bases from V and 3 bases from J; bases unmatched to any gene: 2. The CDR3 sequence is CASRDRATDTQYF. The CDR3 nucleotides are TGTGCCAGCAGGGACAGGGCGACAGATACGCAGTATTTT.

The chain uses TRBV20-1 and TRBJ2-3; 14 bases match TRBD2. The V gene end was trimmed by 6 bases and the J gene end by 6 bases; junction bases not matched to a gene: 8. Germline V gene data show CDR1 as DFQATT and CDR2 as SNEGSKA (reference sequence). The CDR3 loop spans 15 amino acids. The chain's CDR3 is CSALGLAGVSDTQYF. The CDR3 bases are TGCAGTGCCCTGGGACTAGCGGGAGTCAGTGATACGCAGTATTTT.

This clonotype has a handful of counts. This chain uses TRBV27 with TRBJ2-7; 10 nucleotides line up with TRBD1. Trimming took 5 bases from V and 0 from J; bases not matched to a gene: 1. The germline gives CDR1 MNHEY, CDR2 SMNVEV (reference sequence). CDR3 size: 14 residues. CDR3 bases: TGTGCCAGCAGTGGGACAGGGGTCTCCTACGAGCAGTACTTC. Amino acids: CASSGTGVSYEQYF.

This clonotype was seen many times. The chain links TRBV28 to TRBJ2-1, with D maybe TRBD1 (6 bases). With 10 bases removed from V and 15 bases from J, the gap between germline ends came to 19 bases. CDR3 length equals 11 residues. Germline V lookup: CDR1 MDHEN, CDR2 SYDVKM. In DNA form, the CDR3 reads TGTGCCACTCGGACAGATTCATCCCCGTTCTTC. This encodes CATRTDSSPFF.

This clonotype occurred a few times. This rearrangement joins TRBV12-3 or TRBV12-4 to TRBJ1-1; no clear D. The V gene lost 1 base and the J gene lost 4 bases, with 10 bases spanning the gap. The CDR3 is 14 residues long. The CDR3 reads CASSLVVGSTEAFF. The CDR3 coding sequence is TGTGCCAGCAGTTTAGTGGTCGGGAGCACTGAAGCTTTCTTT.

The gene calls are TRBV3-1 and TRBJ2-1; D is ambiguous. The CDR3 is 12 amino acids. The germline V gene has CDR1 LGHDT and CDR2 YNNKEL (reference sequence). V was shortened by 5 bases and J by 10 bases, with 12 bases between the two germline ends. The CDR3, as DNA: TGTGCCAGCAGCACCCCGTACCAGGAGCAGTTCTTC. It translates to CASSTPYQEQFF.

In this sample, this clonotype turned up a few times. The rearrangement joins TRBV7-3 to TRBJ2-2; D is undetermined. Germline V gives CDR1 SGHTA, CDR2 FQGTGA. V was cut by 4 bases and J by 3 bases, with 21 bases left in between. The CDR3 is made up of 18 amino acids. The CDR3 nucleotides read TGTGCCAGCAGCTCCCTCCCGATCTCACACCTCTACACCGGGGAGCTGTTTTTT. It yields the protein CASSSLPISHLYTGELFF.

The chain is built from TRBV4-3 and TRBJ1-4, with D possibly being TRBD1 (5 bases). V was trimmed by 3 bases and J by 5 bases, leaving 13 bases between them. Germline V lookup: CDR1 LGHNA, CDR2 YSLEER. The CDR3 length is 15 residues. This CDR3 is CASSQGDGRNEKLFF. The CDR3, as DNA: TGCGCCAGCAGCCAGGGGGACGGAAGAAATGAAAAACTGTTTTTT.